The 17 T cell receptor beta chains listed next were all sequenced from one sample in a study of long-term antiretroviral therapy in people with HIV. Researchers ran immunoSEQ v3.0 at survey level. Only in-frame clones appear in the TCRdb table, and some are missing; sequencing was by immunoSEQ multiplex PCR. The table records about 29,000 clones, 90% of them present only once. The input for sequencing was unsorted PBMCs, taken 3.2 years before starting antiretroviral therapy. These receptors all come from a man aged 50 or older with HIV.

The rearrangement uses TRBV19 and TRBJ2-1, with a possible D match to TRBD1 (5 bases). From germline, CDR1 is LNHDA and CDR2 SQIVND (reference sequence). Trimming shortened V by 5 bases and J by 4 bases, and 12 bases separated the two germline ends. The CDR3 has 14 residues. The CDR3 is CASSYRTLYNEQFF. The CDR3 coding sequence is TGTGCCAGTAGTTACCGGACACTTTACAATGAGCAGTTCTTC.

The V and J genes are TRBV5-1 and TRBJ1-1; D possibly corresponds to TRBD1 (6 bases). The CDR3 spans 12 residues. The germline gives CDR1 SGHRS, CDR2 YFSETQ. The germline V and J ends were trimmed by 0 bases and 9 bases, with 9 bases remaining between them. In DNA form, the CDR3 reads TGCGCCAGCAGCTTGGAGGGGGGGAAAGCTTTCTTT. This sequence encodes CASSLEGGKAFF.

This clone was seen only once. This sequence joins TRBV21-1 and TRBJ2-7. TRBV21-1 is assigned pseudogene status. This CDR3 comprises 14 residues. CDR3 bases: TGTGCCAGCAGCAAAGACCCTAGGGCCTACGAGCAGTACTTC. This encodes CASSKDPRAYEQYF.

The chain is built from TRBV10-3 and TRBJ1-2, with D unresolved. The CDR3 runs 13 residues. Germline V lookup: CDR1 ENHRY, CDR2 SYGVKD. V shed 6 bases and J shed 4 bases, with 12 bases lying between them. The CDR3 DNA reads as TGTGCCATCAGCTCGGGCAGCGTCTATGGCTACACCTTC. Its protein is CAISSGSVYGYTF.

This clone was observed a few times. The CDR3 sequence: CASSVVGGEQFF. As DNA, the CDR3 is TGTGCCAGCAGCGTAGTAGGGGGAGAGCAGTTCTTC. The chain combines TRBV9 with TRBJ2-1, with D tentatively TRBD1 (6 bases). In germline, CDR1 is SGDLS, CDR2 YYNGEE. V dropped 0 bases and J dropped 10 bases, with 8 bases sitting between them. The CDR3 is 12 residues long.

The V and J genes are TRBV7-2 and TRBJ1-5; D gene ambiguous. The CDR3 has 18 residues. Germline V gene lookup returns CDR1 SGHTA and CDR2 FQGNSA. The V gene lost 2 bases and the J gene lost 0 bases, with 17 bases spanning the gap. Written as DNA, the CDR3 is TGTGCCAGCAGCTTATCGGCAGGCAGAACCTATAGCAATCAGCCCCAGCATTTT. This translates into CASSLSAGRTYSNQPQHF.

This clone was seen only once. V and J are TRBV7-9 and TRBJ2-6; a possible D gene is TRBD1 (6 bases). V lost 4 bases and J 1 base, leaving 8 bases between the germline ends. CDR1 SEHNR and CDR2 FQNEAQ come from the germline V gene (reference sequence). The CDR3 consists of 15 residues. Here the CDR3 reads CASSSTGSGANVLTF. The CDR3, as DNA: TGTGCCAGCAGCTCCACAGGGTCTGGGGCCAACGTCCTGACTTTC.

The DNA of the CDR3 is TGTGCCAGCAGTCCATCAGGGGGCCCCTACAATGAGCAGTTCTTC. This encodes CASSPSGGPYNEQFF. The V call is TRBV28, the J call TRBJ2-1, with TRBD1 matching over 8 bases. The CDR3 runs to 15 residues. Looked up from germline, CDR1 is MDHEN and CDR2 is SYDVKM. V was clipped by 5 bases and J by 2 bases; unmatched bases: 5.

The chain recombines TRBV27 with TRBJ2-3; D not certain. Germline V CDR1 and CDR2: MNHEY, SMNVEV (reference sequence). The CDR3 loop spans 12 amino acids. Trimming removed 8 bases at V and 1 base at J, with 7 bases between. CDR3 protein: CASYARTDTQYF. The CDR3 DNA sequence: TGTGCCAGCTACGCCCGCACAGATACGCAGTATTTT.

The chain links TRBV9 to TRBJ1-2; 9 nucleotides line up with TRBD1. J was trimmed by 2 bases and V by 1 base; bases with no gene match: 6. Per the germline V gene, CDR1 is SGDLS and CDR2 is YYNGEE. The CDR3 length is 16 residues. The chain's CDR3 is CASSVTGGAPNYGYTF. DNA of the CDR3: TGTGCCAGCAGCGTAACAGGGGGCGCCCCAAACTATGGCTACACCTTC.

The chain carries TRBV18 and TRBJ2-1; TRBD2 aligns across 14 bases. Trimming at V came to 5 bases and at J to 4 bases, leaving 1 base not matched to a gene. CDR1 is KGHSH and CDR2 is LQKENI in the germline V gene. CDR3 length: 15 amino acids. The CDR3 nucleotides read TGTGCCAGCTCAGGGACTAGCGGGGGATACAATGAGCAGTTCTTC. Amino acids: CASSGTSGGYNEQFF. The entire variable domain, with the rest obtained from reference TRBV18 and TRBJ2-1, is as follows: NAGVMQNPRHLVRRRGQEARLRCSPMKGHSHVYWYRQLPEEGLKFMVYLQKENIIDESGMPKERFSAEFPKEGPSILRIQQVVRGDSAAYFCASSGTSGGYNEQFFGPGTRLTVL.

The chain couples TRBV13 to TRBJ2-7; D assignment may be TRBD1 or TRBD2 (6 bases each). CDR1 and CDR2 (germline): PRHDT, FYEKMQ (reference sequence). V was cut by 3 bases and J by 5 bases, with 17 bases left in between. The CDR3 is 15 amino acids. CDR3 in amino acids: CASSFVGGDLNEQYF. The CDR3 DNA follows: TGTGCCAGCAGCTTTGTGGGGGGCGATCTAAACGAGCAGTACTTC.

The rearrangement uses TRBV25-1 and TRBJ1-4; D gene uncertain. The germline V gene has CDR1 MGHDK and CDR2 SYGVNS. The length of the CDR3 is 14 residues. Trimming stripped 5 bases from V and 8 bases from J, with 15 bases between. CDR3: CASSLDPDREKLFF. As DNA, the CDR3 is TGTGCCAGCAGTCTTGACCCGGACCGAGAAAAACTGTTTTTT.

The chain employs TRBV7-9 and TRBJ2-3; D unclear. This CDR3 is built from 12 residues. V lost 3 bases, J lost 4 bases, and 5 bases lay in between. CDR1 is SEHNR, CDR2 FQNEAQ, per germline (reference sequence). The CDR3 coding sequence is TGTGCCAGCAGCTTCCGGTCAGATACGCAGTATTTT. Its translation: CASSFRSDTQYF.

The rearrangement joins TRBV6-5 to TRBJ2-7; 10 bases are shared with TRBD1. The CDR3 has 15 residues. J lost 5 bases, V lost 6 bases, and 10 bases had no gene match. The germline gives CDR1 MNHEY, CDR2 SVGAGI. This chain's CDR3 is CASRRPGTGVNEQYF. CDR3 DNA sequence: TGTGCCAGCAGGCGTCCCGGGACAGGGGTTAACGAGCAGTACTTC.

The V call is TRBV9, the J call TRBJ2-7, with D perhaps TRBD2 (6 bases). Trimming removed 3 bases at V and 10 bases at J, with 14 bases between. The CDR3 runs to 12 residues. Germline V gives CDR1 SGDLS, CDR2 YYNGEE. CDR3 nucleotides: TGTGCCAGCAGCGAACCCGGCGGGGAACAGTACTTC. It specifies CASSEPGGEQYF. Combining the CDR3 with reference TRBV9 and TRBJ2-7 gives the whole variable domain DSGVTQTPKHLITATGQRVTLRCSPRSGDLSVYWYQQSLDQGLQFLIQYYNGEERAKGNILERFSAQQFPDLHSELNLSSLELGDSALYFCASSEPGGEQYFGPGTRLTVT.

The chain carries TRBV6-1 and TRBJ2-5; either TRBD1 or TRBD2 may supply D (6 bases each). Germline V gene lookup returns CDR1 MNHNS and CDR2 SASEGT. CDR3 length: 13 amino acids. The V end was cut by 8 bases, the J end by 4 bases, with 14 bases between. In DNA, the CDR3 is TGTGCCAGCGTCTGGGGGCGGGGAGAGACCCAGTACTTC. Translation: CASVWGRGETQYF.